This T cell receptor (beta chain) was observed in a study of shared T cell receptors in the human thymus. Generated by immunoSEQ multiplex PCR, the TCRdb table keeps only in-frame clones and is missing some. The data show hundreds of thousands of clones, roughly 88% seen once. J was trimmed by 4 bases and V by 5 bases; bases with no gene match: 10. CDR1 and CDR2 (germline): SGHNT, YYREEE (reference sequence). The CDR3 contains 17 residues. The same sample was also used in a study of human thymus T cells. That source notes: Congenital heart defects were the reason for the corrective surgery that the donors, healthy Finnish infants, were having. Resections were taken during corrective heart surgery, and the thymus tissue came from these. V and J gene usage appeared biased in thymic and blood repertoires. Related research described strongly overlapping thymic repertoires in unrelated people.

V usage is TRBV5-4 and J usage is TRBJ2-1; TRBD2 agrees at 12 bases. This clonotype was sampled from a girl under three years old with a congenital heart defect. Material for sequencing was thymocytes. The CDR3 DNA reads TGTGCCAGCAGTTCGGGCCCTAGCGGGGGGGCATACAATGAGCAGTTCTTC. Amino acid sequence: CASSSGPSGGAYNEQFF.